These T cell receptor beta chains were read from a single sample in a study of vaccination and CD4 T cells after COVID-19. No cognate antigen is known for these TCRs. TCRdb processed the PCR reads anew with MiXCR; each CDR3 protein has one entry. The sample includes 14,000 or so distinct CDR3 sequences, roughly 29% seen only once; the top ten take less than 25%. Sequencing was performed on cultured CD4+ T cells from blood. Receptor source: a human donor with COVID-19. The CDR3 runs from the conserved cysteine through the conserved F or W. The order of the fields is clone size, D gene, V gene, J gene, CDR3 DNA, CDR3 protein. D genes are given only for firm matches. Some rows mark clone size as missing; the rest say once, few, many or name a class of expanded clone.

.	.	TRBV28	TRBJ1-1	TGTGCCAGCAGCCTCCTCATCCGGGCTGAAGCTTTCTTT	CASSLLIRAEAFF
few	TRBD1	TRBV11-3	TRBJ1-4	TGTGCCAGCAGCCTAGGGACAGGGACTAATGAAAAACTGTTTTTT	CASSLGTGTNEKLFF
.	.	TRBV12-5	TRBJ1-2	TGTGCTAGTGGTTTGAATGGCCAAGCCGGTGGCTACACCTTC	CASGLNGQAGGYTF
.	TRBD1	TRBV6-2/TRBV6-3	TRBJ2-7	TGTGCCAGCAGTTACTCGAGACAGGGTCGAGGGGAGCAGTACTTC	CASSYSRQGRGEQYF
.	TRBD2	TRBV7-2	TRBJ2-7	TGTGCCAGCAGCTCCGGACTAGCGGGGGGGAAGTACGAGCAGTACTTC	CASSSGLAGGKYEQYF
few	TRBD2	TRBV27	TRBJ2-1	TGTGCCAGCAGTTTAAACCTGGCGGGAGCAAACAATGAGCAGTTCTTC	CASSLNLAGANNEQFF
few	TRBD1	TRBV7-2	TRBJ1-6	TGTGCCAGCAGCCTAGACAGGGCGAATTCACCCCTCCACTTT	CASSLDRANSPLHF
few	.	TRBV4-3	TRBJ1-2	TGCGCCAGCAGCCAAGATCGAGAGGGAAGGGATGGCTACACCTTC	CASSQDREGRDGYTF
few	.	TRBV30	TRBJ1-6	TGTGCCTGGGATTTCCCCGGGGCCCCAGGGTCCCTCCACTTT	CAWDFPGAPGSLHF
few	.	TRBV2	TRBJ1-2	TGTGCCAGCAGCCGAACCCCAACAGCTACTAACTATGGCTACACCTTC	CASSRTPTATNYGYTF
few	.	TRBV19	TRBJ2-7	TGTGCCAGTAGCCGCGAACTCTCCTACGAGCAGTACTTC	CASSRELSYEQYF
medium-sized	.	TRBV7-8	TRBJ1-5	TGTGCCAGCCGGGAAGACCCCCTAAGCCCGAGCAATCAGCCCCAGCATTTT	CASREDPLSPSNQPQHF
few	.	TRBV5-1	TRBJ1-1	TGCGCCAGCAGCTTTGACAAGAACACTGAAGCTTTCTTT	CASSFDKNTEAFF
few	.	TRBV7-3	TRBJ2-3	TGTGCCAGCAGCTTACGAGGAGCCCACCTTAACCCCACAGATACGCAGTATTTT	CASSLRGAHLNPTDTQYF
.	.	TRBV12-3/TRBV12-4	TRBJ2-2	TGTGCCAGCAGCTCGGGACAATCCACCGGGGAGCTGTTTTTT	CASSSGQSTGELFF
.	.	TRBV6-1	TRBJ1-2	TGTGCCAGCAGTGAGTGGGGTGGCTACACCTTC	CASSEWGGYTF
.	TRBD1	TRBV27	TRBJ1-5	TGTGCCAGCAGAGCTTATATAGGGACAGGGGGCGGAAGCAATCAGCCCCAGCATTTT	CASRAYIGTGGGSNQPQHF
few	TRBD2	TRBV6-1	TRBJ2-5	TGTGCCAGCACCCTGACTAGCGGGGTGGGGGGACAAGAGACCCAGTACTTC	CASTLTSGVGGQETQYF
.	.	TRBV7-9	TRBJ1-1	TGTGCCAGCAGCTCAGCAGCCAACACTGGAGCTTTCTTT	CASSSAANTGAFF
few	TRBD1	TRBV7-6	TRBJ1-2	TGTGCCAGCAGCTGGGGACAGGGAAACTATGGCTACACCTTC	CASSWGQGNYGYTF
.	.	TRBV6-5	TRBJ1-1	TGTGCCAGCAGTTACCAAAAAACGAGTGAAGCTTTCTTT	CASSYQKTSEAFF
.	.	TRBV5-1	TRBJ1-2	TGCGCCAGCAGGGGGGGGACGACTAACTATGGCTACACCTTC	CASRGGTTNYGYTF
medium-sized	.	TRBV20-1	TRBJ1-2	TGCAGTGCTAAAGCACCGGGACCCCGTTGGTTCACCTTC	CSAKAPGPRWFTF
.	TRBD2	TRBV6-1	TRBJ2-1	TGTGCCAGCGGGGGGGGTGAGCAGTTCTTC	CASGGGEQFF
few	.	TRBV20-1	TRBJ1-1	TGCAGTGCTAGAGGTCCGGTCGTTACTGAAGCTTTCTTT	CSARGPVVTEAFF
medium-sized	.	TRBV9	TRBJ2-2	TGTGCCAGCAGGCAGGCGCACGGGGAGCTGTTTTTT	CASRQAHGELFF
.	TRBD2	TRBV4-2	TRBJ2-5	TGTGCCAGCAGCCAAGAGGGGCTGCGGGGGAGGCAAGAGACCCAGTACTTC	CASSQEGLRGRQETQYF
.	.	TRBV5-8	TRBJ2-3	TGTGCCAGCAGCTTAGGGGGGGTCGCAGATACGCAGTATTTT	CASSLGGVADTQYF
few	.	TRBV11-3	TRBJ2-5	TGTGCCAGCAGCTTAGCGGCCAGGGGACAAGAGACCCAGTACTTC	CASSLAARGQETQYF
.	TRBD1	TRBV6-1	TRBJ1-1	TGTGCCAGCAGTAGAGGGGGACAGGCGAACACTGAAGCTTTCTTT	CASSRGGQANTEAFF
few	TRBD1	TRBV27	TRBJ1-2	TGTGCCAGCAGTCCCCCTGAAAAGGGGGCGGGGGGCTACACCTTC	CASSPPEKGAGGYTF
.	TRBD1	TRBV18	TRBJ1-1	TGTGCCAGCTCGTCGCCGACAGGGATGAACACTGAAGCTTTCTTT	CASSSPTGMNTEAFF
few	TRBD1	TRBV20-1	TRBJ2-5	TGCAGTGCCTACCCAGGGGGAGAGACCCAGTACTTC	CSAYPGGETQYF
.	TRBD1	TRBV10-3	TRBJ2-3	TGTGCCATCAGCCCCGGGACAGGGGAAACGCAGTATTTT	CAISPGTGETQYF
.	TRBD2	TRBV4-2	TRBJ2-5	TGTGCCAGCAGCCAAGAAGGCGGGGGGGCCCGGGAGACCCAGTACTTC	CASSQEGGGARETQYF
few	TRBD1	TRBV18	TRBJ1-6	TGTGCCAGCTCACCACTCCAGGGGGGTAATTCACCCCTCCACTTT	CASSPLQGGNSPLHF
few	TRBD2	TRBV9	TRBJ2-5	TGTGCCAGCAGCGTAGCTACGGGGGGAACTCCCCAAGAGACCCAGTACTTC	CASSVATGGTPQETQYF
.	.	TRBV7-9	TRBJ2-2	TGTGCCAGCAGCTCGGCCCGGGGGCGCGTCACCGGGGAGCTGTTTTTT	CASSSARGRVTGELFF
.	.	TRBV6-2/TRBV6-3	TRBJ2-3	TGTGCCAGCAGTTACGGGGACTTCACAGATACGCAGTATTTT	CASSYGDFTDTQYF
few	.	TRBV20-1	TRBJ1-1	TGCAGTGCTAGGTGGAAGGGTAGGGTGAACACTGAAGCTTTCTTT	CSARWKGRVNTEAFF
few	.	TRBV6-1	TRBJ2-7	TGTGCCAGCAGCCCGAACACTTACGAGCAGTACTTC	CASSPNTYEQYF
.	TRBD1	TRBV9	TRBJ2-3	TGTGCCAGCAGCCCACAGGGGAATACGCAGTATTTT	CASSPQGNTQYF
.	.	TRBV5-1	TRBJ1-1	TGCGCCAGCAGCTTGACGGCCTTGAACACTGAAGCTTTCTTT	CASSLTALNTEAFF
.	TRBD1	TRBV5-1	TRBJ1-2	TGCGCCAGCAGCGAACAGGGGGCTCACTATGGCTACACCTTC	CASSEQGAHYGYTF
.	TRBD1	TRBV7-2	TRBJ2-4	TGTGCCAGCAGCGACGGGACAGGGTTGGGTGTAACCAAAAACATTCAGTACTTC	CASSDGTGLGVTKNIQYF
few	TRBD2	TRBV19	TRBJ2-2	TGTGCCAGTAGTAGGGCGGGCAGCGGGGGGCATACTACCGGGGAGCTGTTTTTT	CASSRAGSGGHTTGELFF
few	TRBD1	TRBV28	TRBJ1-4	TGTGCCAGCAGACCGACAGGGAATGAAAAACTGTTTTTT	CASRPTGNEKLFF
.	TRBD2	TRBV7-9	TRBJ2-1	TGTGCCAGCAGTGAGACTAGCCTATCCTACAATGAGCAGTTCTTC	CASSETSLSYNEQFF
few	.	TRBV15	TRBJ1-6	TGTGCCACCAGCAGAGGGACTGGTTCACCCCTCCACTTT	CATSRGTGSPLHF
.	.	TRBV19	TRBJ1-6	TGTGCCAGTAGCTTGGGGGCAGGTGTTTCACCCCTCCACTTT	CASSLGAGVSPLHF
.	TRBD2	TRBV2	TRBJ2-5	TGTGCCAGCAGTGAAGTTGGACTAGCGGTCCAAGAGACCCAGTACTTC	CASSEVGLAVQETQYF
.	.	TRBV28	TRBJ1-3	TGTGCCAGCCATGAGAGGGACACCATATATTTT	CASHERDTIYF
.	.	TRBV9	TRBJ2-3	TGTGCCAGCAGCGTACGCCCCCAGAGCACAGATACGCAGTATTTT	CASSVRPQSTDTQYF
large	.	TRBV11-2	TRBJ2-2	TGTGCCAGCAGCTTAGCCCAACCGACAACCGGGGTAGCCGGGGAGCTGTTTTTT	CASSLAQPTTGVAGELFF
.	.	TRBV12-3/TRBV12-4	TRBJ1-1	TGTGCCAGCAGCCTAGGTTCAGGCCTGAACACTGAAGCTTTCTTT	CASSLGSGLNTEAFF